This entry is about one T cell receptor beta chain. Its antigen is currently unknown. Unique molecular identifiers were present on the cDNA, and a universal primer site came from template switching. MiXCR was run by TCRdb on the 5' RACE reads, yielding one entry per CDR3 protein. This sample yields nearly 900,000 distinct CDR3 sequences, of which over 9% are seen a single time; about 1.6% belongs to the top ten. These data come from a study of identical twins. Study-wide points: Compared with unrelated sharing, twin-shared out-of-frame alpha sequences had more low-probability sequences.

This CDR3 contains 16 residues. V shed 4 bases, J shed 0 bases, and the junction held 6 bases outside the gene matches. The germline V gene has CDR1 MNHNS and CDR2 SASEGT. This sample also appeared in a second study, on yellow fever vaccine responses in identical twins.

Sequencing was performed on PBMCs. The rearrangement links TRBV6-1 to TRBJ1-2; 9 bases are a match to TRBD1. This receptor was taken from a woman aged 18-29 years in good health. CDR3 sequence reads: CASSAQDRGANYGYTF. The CDR3 nucleotides read TGTGCCAGCAGTGCCCAGGACAGGGGCGCTAACTATGGCTACACCTTC.